The present T cell receptor (beta chain) was sequenced within a study of regulatory T cells in long-lasting Graves disease. The time point: newly diagnosed GD, antithyroid drugs for less than 3 months. From RNA extracted from PBMCs, the TCR library was made. Assembly of TCR beta libraries relied on iRepertoire HTBI primers together with Arm-PCR of CDR3 regions. In the original analysis: 60 to 65 TRBV and roughly 15 TRBJ segments were identified across samples. One entry per CDR3 protein results from TCRdb running MiXCR on the multiplex PCR reads. TCRdb's processing, not the authors' own work, is the source of the V and J calls. The sample yields 350,000 to 400,000 distinct CDR3 sequences, around 15% seen once. The germline gives CDR1 SGHAT, CDR2 FQNNGV. The CDR3 consists of 16 residues. With 4 bases removed from V and 4 bases from J, the gap between germline ends came to 19 bases. This clonotype has at least ten counts.

Another study also made use of these data, one on T cells in Graves' hyperthyroidism and ophthalmopathy. That study reports: In the first-round RT-PCR of the TCR CDR3, the HTBI primer set was used.

The V and J genes are TRBV11-2 and TRBJ1-2; D gene uncertain. This TCR was sampled from a young woman with Graves disease. Here the sequenced sample was peripheral blood mononuclear cells (PBMCs), taken at new diagnosis, from a patient treated with antithyroid drugs. The CDR3 sequence is CASSSSAEGYSYGYTF. The CDR3, as DNA: TGTGCCAGCAGCTCCAGTGCGGAGGGATACTCCTATGGCTACACCTTC.